This TCR beta chain comes out of a study of beta chain features in type 1 diabetes. A sort by CD45RO/CCR7/CD25/CD127/CD95/CD27 yielded CD4+ naive, central memory, regulatory and stem cell-like memory cells. All of the isolated RNA was reverse transcribed, so expressed TCRB transcripts were sequenced. Clones were read by immunoSEQ multiplex PCR, and TCRdb kept only the in-frame ones, dropping some. The table records roughly 450,000 clones, approximately 10% of them present only once. The TCR comes from a woman aged 18-29 years in good health. Sequencing used naive CD4+ T cells from blood.

The CDR3 nucleotides read TGTGCCAGCAGCCGGCCCCAGGGTCAGGGTGATGAAAAACTGTTTTTT. Protein sequence: CASSRPQGQGDEKLFF. V is TRBV4-2 and J is TRBJ1-4; tentative D call: TRBD1 (5 bases). Germline loops: CDR1 LGHNA, CDR2 YNFKEQ. There are 16 residues in the CDR3. The V end was cut by 4 bases, the J end by 6 bases, with 18 bases between.